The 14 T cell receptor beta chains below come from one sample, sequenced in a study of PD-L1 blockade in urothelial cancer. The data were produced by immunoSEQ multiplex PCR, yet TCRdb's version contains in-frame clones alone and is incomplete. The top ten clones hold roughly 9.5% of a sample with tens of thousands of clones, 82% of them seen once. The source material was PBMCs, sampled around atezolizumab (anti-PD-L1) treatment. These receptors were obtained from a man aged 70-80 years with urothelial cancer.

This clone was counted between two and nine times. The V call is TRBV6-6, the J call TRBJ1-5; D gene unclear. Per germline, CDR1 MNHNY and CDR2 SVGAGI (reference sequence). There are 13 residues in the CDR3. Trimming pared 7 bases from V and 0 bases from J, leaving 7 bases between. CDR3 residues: CASTFGSNQPQHF. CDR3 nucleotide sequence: TGTGCCAGCACCTTCGGTAGCAATCAGCCCCAGCATTTT.

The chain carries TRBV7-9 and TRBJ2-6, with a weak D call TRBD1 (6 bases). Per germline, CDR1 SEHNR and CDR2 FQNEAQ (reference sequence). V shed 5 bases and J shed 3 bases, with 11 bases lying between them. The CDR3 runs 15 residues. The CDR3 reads CASSQHRVGANVLTF. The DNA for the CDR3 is TGTGCCAGCAGCCAACACAGGGTTGGGGCCAACGTCCTGACTTTC.

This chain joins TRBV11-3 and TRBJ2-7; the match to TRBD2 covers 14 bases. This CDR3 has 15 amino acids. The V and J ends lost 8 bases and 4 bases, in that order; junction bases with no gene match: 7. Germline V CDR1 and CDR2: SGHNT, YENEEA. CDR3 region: CASGRLAGGDYEQYF. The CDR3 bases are TGTGCCAGCGGAAGACTAGCGGGAGGGGATTACGAGCAGTACTTC.

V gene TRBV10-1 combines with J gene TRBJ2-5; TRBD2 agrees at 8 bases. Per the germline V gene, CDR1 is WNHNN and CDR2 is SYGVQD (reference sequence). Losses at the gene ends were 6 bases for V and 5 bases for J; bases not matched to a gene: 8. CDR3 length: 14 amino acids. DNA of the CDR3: TGCGCCAGCAGCGCTGTGCCTAGCGGGGAGACCCAGTACTTC. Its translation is CASSAVPSGETQYF.

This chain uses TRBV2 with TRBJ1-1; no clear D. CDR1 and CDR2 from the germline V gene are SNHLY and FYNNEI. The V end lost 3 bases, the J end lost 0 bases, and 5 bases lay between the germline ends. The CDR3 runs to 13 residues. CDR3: CASSEAMNTEAFF. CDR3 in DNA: TGTGCCAGCAGTGAGGCCATGAACACTGAAGCTTTCTTT.

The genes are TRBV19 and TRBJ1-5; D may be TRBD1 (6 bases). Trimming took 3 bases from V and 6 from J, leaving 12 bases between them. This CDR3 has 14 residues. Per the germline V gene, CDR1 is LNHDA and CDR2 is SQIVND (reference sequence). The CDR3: CASSISQGTQPQHF. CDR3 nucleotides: TGTGCCAGTAGTATCAGTCAGGGGACTCAGCCCCAGCATTTT.

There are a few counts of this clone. CDR3 protein: CASSQVGTSLTDTQYF. Written as DNA, the CDR3 is TGCGCCAGCAGCCAAGTGGGGACATCCCTCACAGATACGCAGTATTTT. This chain links TRBV4-3 with TRBJ2-3, with a tentative D call TRBD1 (6 bases). From germline, CDR1 is LGHNA and CDR2 YSLEER. V shed 1 base and J shed 2 bases, with 13 bases lying between them. This CDR3 is 16 amino acids long.

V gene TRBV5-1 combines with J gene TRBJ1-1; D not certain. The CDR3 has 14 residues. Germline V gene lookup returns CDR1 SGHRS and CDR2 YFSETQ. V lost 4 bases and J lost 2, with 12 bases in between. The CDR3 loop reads CASSPLEGNTEAFF. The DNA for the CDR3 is TGCGCCAGCAGCCCCCTCGAGGGAAACACTGAAGCTTTCTTT.

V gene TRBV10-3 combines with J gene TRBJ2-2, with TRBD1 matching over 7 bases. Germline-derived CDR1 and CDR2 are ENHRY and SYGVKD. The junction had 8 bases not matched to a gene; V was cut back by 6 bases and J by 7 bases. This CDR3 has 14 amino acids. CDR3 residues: CAISLQGVGGELFF. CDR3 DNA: TGTGCCATCAGCCTCCAGGGGGTTGGCGGGGAGCTGTTTTTT.

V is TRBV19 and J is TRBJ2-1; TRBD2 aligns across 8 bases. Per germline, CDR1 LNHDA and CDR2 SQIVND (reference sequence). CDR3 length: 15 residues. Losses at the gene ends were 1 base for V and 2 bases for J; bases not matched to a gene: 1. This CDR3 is CASSIGSGAYNEQFF. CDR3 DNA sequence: TGTGCCAGTAGTATAGGTAGCGGGGCCTACAATGAGCAGTTCTTC.

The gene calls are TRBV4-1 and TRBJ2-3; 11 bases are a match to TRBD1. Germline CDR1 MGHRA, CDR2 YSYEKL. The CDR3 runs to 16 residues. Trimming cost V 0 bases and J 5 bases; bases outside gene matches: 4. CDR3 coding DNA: TGCGCCAGCAGCCAAGATCGGACAGGGGGCCTAGATACGCAGTATTTT. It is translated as CASSQDRTGGLDTQYF.

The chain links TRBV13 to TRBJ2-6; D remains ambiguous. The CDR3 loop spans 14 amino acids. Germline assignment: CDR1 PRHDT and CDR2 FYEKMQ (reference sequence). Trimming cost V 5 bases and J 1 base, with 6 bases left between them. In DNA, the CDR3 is TGTGCCAGCAGCCTCCTTTCTGGGGCCAACGTCCTGACTTTC. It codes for CASSLLSGANVLTF.

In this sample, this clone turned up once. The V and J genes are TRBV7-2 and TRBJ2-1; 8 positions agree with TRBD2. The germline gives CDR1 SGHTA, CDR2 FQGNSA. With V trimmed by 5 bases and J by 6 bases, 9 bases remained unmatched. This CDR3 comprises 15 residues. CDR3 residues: CASSPTGGATNEQFF. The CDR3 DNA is TGTGCCAGCAGCCCCACCGGGGGGGCAACCAATGAGCAGTTCTTC.

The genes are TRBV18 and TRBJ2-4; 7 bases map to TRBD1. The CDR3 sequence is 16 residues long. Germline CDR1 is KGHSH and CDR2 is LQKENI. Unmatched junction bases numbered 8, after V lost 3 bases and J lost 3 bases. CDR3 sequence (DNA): TGTGCCAGCTCACCTGACAGGGATTTAGTCAAAAACATTCAGTACTTC. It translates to CASSPDRDLVKNIQYF.